This TCR beta chain is drawn from a study of Tregs in tolerant kidney transplant recipients. Study findings and constraints: Few patients were studied, so findings need validation in larger groups.

Only in-frame clones appear in the TCRdb table, and some are missing; sequencing was by immunoSEQ multiplex PCR. The data contain roughly 80,000 clones, 91% of them seen just once; the ten biggest clones take up 1.5% to 2%. Germline V gene lookup returns CDR1 SGHNT and CDR2 YYREEE (reference sequence). The CDR3 has 13 residues. V was clipped by 2 bases and J by 15 bases, with 18 bases between them. Related graft donors supplied nonmyeloablative bone marrow transplants, and mixed chimerism was transient. This clone was picked up one time. Its antigen is not known. Source: CD4+ T cells from blood (PBMCs), taken 24 months after the transplant. The clonotype was recovered from a human patient who received a combined kidney and bone marrow transplant. The graft donor may have contributed some T cells. The chain couples TRBV5-4 to TRBJ2-1; D may be TRBD2 (5 bases). The CDR3 loop reads CASSFDSSGTLFF. As DNA, the CDR3 is TGTGCCAGCAGCTTTGATTCGTCGGGAACCTTGTTCTTC.